The TCR beta chain under discussion was sequenced for a study of cytomegalovirus exposure and HLA in healthy donors. The study's findings and limits: In an earlier analysis, most TCR beta V segments were productive about 90% or about 30% of the time. Within the data, a cluster of highly shared sequence variants was likely a sequencing artifact. TCR beta V- and J-gene trimming, according to a later analysis, was linked to a missense DCLRE1C variant.

Vbeta (60) and Jbeta (13) primers were used in the PCR. TCRdb keeps only in-frame clones here, not all; method: immunoSEQ multiplex PCR. Found here are roughly 150,000 clones, 81% of them singletons; the top ten hold approximately 1.2%. A word on this clone: Its antigen is not known.

The CDR3 consists of 14 residues. J is TRBJ1-1 and V is TRBV21-1; the table gives TRBD1 as D, unverified against the DNA. TRBV21-1 is a pseudogene. Sequencing input: PBMCs. This sequence originates from a man in his forties or fifties in good health and CMV-seropositive. The CDR3 coding sequence is TGTGCCAGCAGCAAAGCGGGGACAGAGAGTAAAGCTTTCTTT. Residues: CASSKAGTESKAFF.